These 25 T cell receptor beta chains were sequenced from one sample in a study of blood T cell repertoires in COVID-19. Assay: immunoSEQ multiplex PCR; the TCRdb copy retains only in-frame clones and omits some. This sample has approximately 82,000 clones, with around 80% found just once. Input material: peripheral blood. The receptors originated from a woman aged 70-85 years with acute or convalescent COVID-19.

The CDR3 nucleotides read TGTGCCAGCAGCGTAGGAAGTGGGGGAGGAGGTGAAAAACTGTTTTTT. Its translation: CASSVGSGGGGEKLFF. The chain carries TRBV9 and TRBJ1-4, with a tentative D call TRBD1 (5 bases). The CDR3 extends over 16 amino acids. V was pared by 0 bases and J by 7 bases, with 16 bases between. Germline CDR1 and CDR2: SGDLS and YYNGEE.

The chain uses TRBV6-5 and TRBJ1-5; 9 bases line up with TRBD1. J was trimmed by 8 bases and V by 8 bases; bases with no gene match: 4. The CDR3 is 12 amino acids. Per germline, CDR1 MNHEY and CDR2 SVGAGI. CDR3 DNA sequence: TGTGCCAGCGGGACAGGGAAAGAGCCCCAGCATTTT. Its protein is CASGTGKEPQHF.

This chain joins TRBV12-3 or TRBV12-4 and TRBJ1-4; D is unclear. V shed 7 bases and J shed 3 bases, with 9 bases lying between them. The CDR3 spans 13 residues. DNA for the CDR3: TGTGCCAGCACCGTCAGGCCTAATGAAAAACTGTTTTTT. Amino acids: CASTVRPNEKLFF.

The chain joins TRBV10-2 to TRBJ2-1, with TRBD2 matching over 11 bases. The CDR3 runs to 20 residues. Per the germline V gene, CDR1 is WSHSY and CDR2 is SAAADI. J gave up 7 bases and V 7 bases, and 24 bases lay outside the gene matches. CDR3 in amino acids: CASKANLGQIAGGPGNEQFF. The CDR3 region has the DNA TGCGCCAGCAAGGCGAACTTAGGCCAGATAGCGGGAGGGCCCGGAAATGAGCAGTTCTTC.

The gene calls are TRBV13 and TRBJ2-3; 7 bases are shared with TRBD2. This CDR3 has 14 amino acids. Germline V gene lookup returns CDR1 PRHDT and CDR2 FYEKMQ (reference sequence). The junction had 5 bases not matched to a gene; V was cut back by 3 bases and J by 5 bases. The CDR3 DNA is TGTGCCAGCAGCTTGCGGGAGACGGAAGATACGCAGTATTTT. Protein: CASSLRETEDTQYF.

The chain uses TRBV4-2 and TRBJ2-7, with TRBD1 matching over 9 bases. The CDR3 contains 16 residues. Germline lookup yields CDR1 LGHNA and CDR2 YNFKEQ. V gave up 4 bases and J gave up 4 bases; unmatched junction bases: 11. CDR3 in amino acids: CASSRYRTGDGYEQYF. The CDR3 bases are TGTGCCAGCAGCCGGTACCGGACAGGGGACGGTTACGAGCAGTACTTC.

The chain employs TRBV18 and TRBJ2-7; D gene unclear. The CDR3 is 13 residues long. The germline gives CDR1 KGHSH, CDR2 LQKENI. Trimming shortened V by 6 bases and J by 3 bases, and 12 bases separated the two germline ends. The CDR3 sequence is CASSPENIYEQYF. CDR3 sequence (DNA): TGTGCCAGCTCGCCCGAGAATATCTACGAGCAGTACTTC.

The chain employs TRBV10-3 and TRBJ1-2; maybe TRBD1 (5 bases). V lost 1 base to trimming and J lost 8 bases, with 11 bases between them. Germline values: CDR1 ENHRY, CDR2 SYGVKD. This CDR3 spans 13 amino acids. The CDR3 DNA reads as TGTGCCATCAGTGAGTTTGGGGGGGAAGGCTACACCTTC. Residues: CAISEFGGEGYTF.

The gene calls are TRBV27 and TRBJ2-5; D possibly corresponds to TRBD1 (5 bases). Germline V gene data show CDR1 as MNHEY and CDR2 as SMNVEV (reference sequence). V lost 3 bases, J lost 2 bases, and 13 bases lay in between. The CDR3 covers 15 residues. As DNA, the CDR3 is TGTGCCAGCAGTTTTGCGCAGGGCGTACAAGAGACCCAGTACTTC. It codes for CASSFAQGVQETQYF.

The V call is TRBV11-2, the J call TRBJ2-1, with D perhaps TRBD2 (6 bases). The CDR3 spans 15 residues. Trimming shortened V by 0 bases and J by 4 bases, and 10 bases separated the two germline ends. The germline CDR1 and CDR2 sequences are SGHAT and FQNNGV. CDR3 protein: CASSLERDGYNEQFF. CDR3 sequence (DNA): TGTGCCAGCAGCTTAGAGCGGGATGGATACAATGAGCAGTTCTTC.

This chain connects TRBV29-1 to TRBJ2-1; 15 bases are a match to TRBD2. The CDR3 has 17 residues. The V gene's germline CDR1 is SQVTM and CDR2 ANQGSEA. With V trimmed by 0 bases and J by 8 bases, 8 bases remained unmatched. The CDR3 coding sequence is TGCAGCGTTGAAGACCCGCGGACTAGCGGGAGGGCCTATGAGCAGTTCTTC. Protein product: CSVEDPRTSGRAYEQFF.

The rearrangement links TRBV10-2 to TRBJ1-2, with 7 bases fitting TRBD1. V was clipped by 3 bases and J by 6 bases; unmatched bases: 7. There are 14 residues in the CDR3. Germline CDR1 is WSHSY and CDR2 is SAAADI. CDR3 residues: CASSDTGTDNGYTF. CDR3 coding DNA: TGCGCCAGCAGTGACACCGGGACAGACAATGGCTACACCTTC.

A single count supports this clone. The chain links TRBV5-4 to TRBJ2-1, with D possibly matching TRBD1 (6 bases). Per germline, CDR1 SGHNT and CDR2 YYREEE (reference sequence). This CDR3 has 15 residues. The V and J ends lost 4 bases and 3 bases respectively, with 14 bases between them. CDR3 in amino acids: CASSPGADSYNEQFF. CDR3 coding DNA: TGTGCCAGCAGCCCTGGAGCGGACAGCTACAATGAGCAGTTCTTC. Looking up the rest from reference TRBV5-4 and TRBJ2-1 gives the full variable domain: ETGVTQSPTHLIKTRGQQVTLRCSSQSGHNTVSWYQQALGQGPQFIFQYYREEENGRGNFPPRFSGLQFPNYSSELNVNALELDDSALYLCASSPGADSYNEQFFGPGTRLTVL.

CDR3 residues: CASSPRDGTGSSYEQYF. The DNA for the CDR3 is TGTGCCAGCTCACCACGCGACGGGACAGGCAGCTCCTACGAGCAGTACTTC. The V and J genes are TRBV18 and TRBJ2-7, with 8 nucleotides matching TRBD1. CDR3 length equals 17 residues. V was pared by 1 base and J by 0 bases, with 8 bases of the junction left unmatched. Germline CDR1 reads KGHSH; CDR2 reads LQKENI.

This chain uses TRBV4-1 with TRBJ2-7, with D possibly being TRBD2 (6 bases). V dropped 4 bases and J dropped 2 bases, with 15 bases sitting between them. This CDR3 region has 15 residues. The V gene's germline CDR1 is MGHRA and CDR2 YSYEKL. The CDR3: CASSRVLARPYEQYF. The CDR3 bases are TGCGCCAGCAGCCGCGTCCTAGCGCGACCCTACGAGCAGTACTTC.

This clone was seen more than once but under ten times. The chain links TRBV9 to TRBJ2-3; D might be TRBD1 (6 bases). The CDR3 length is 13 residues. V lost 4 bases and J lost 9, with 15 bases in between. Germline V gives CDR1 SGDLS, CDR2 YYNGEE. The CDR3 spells CASSYGGQDTQYF. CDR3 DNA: TGTGCCAGCAGCTATGGGGGCCAAGACACGCAGTATTTT. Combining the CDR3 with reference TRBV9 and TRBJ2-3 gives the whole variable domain DSGVTQTPKHLITATGQRVTLRCSPRSGDLSVYWYQQSLDQGLQFLIQYYNGEERAKGNILERFSAQQFPDLHSELNLSSLELGDSALYFCASSYGGQDTQYFGPGTRLTVL.

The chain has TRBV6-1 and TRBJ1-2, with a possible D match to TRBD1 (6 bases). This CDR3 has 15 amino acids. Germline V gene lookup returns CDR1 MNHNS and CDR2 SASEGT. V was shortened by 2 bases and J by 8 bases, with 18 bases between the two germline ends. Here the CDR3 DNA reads TGTGCCAGCAGTGAAAAGGCAGGGGCGGATAGGGGCTACACCTTC. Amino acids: CASSEKAGADRGYTF.

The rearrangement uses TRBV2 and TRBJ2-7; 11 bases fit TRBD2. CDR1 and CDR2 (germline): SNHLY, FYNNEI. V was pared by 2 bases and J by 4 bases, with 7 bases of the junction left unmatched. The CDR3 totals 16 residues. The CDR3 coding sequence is TGTGCCAGCAGTGAACCGGTAGCGGGAGGGCCGTACGAGCAGTACTTC. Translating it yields CASSEPVAGGPYEQYF.

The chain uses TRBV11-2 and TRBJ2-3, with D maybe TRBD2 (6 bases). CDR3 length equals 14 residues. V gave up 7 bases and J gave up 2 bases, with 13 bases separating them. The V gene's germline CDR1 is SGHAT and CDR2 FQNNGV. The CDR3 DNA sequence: TGTGCCAGCACCGTTCCGGGAGTCACAGATACGCAGTATTTT. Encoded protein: CASTVPGVTDTQYF. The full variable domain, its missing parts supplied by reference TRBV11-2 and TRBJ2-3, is EAGVAQSPRYKIIEKRQSVAFWCNPISGHATLYWYQQILGQGPKLLIQFQNNGVVDDSQLPKDRFSAERLKGVDSTLKIQPAKLEDSAVYLCASTVPGVTDTQYFGPGTRLTVL.

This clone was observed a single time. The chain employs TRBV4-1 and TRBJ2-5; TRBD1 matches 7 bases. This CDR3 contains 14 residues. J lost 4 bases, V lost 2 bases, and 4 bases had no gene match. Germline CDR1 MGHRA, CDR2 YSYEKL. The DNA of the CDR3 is TGCGCCAGCAGCCAATACCCAGGGGGAGAGACCCAGTACTTC. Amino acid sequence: CASSQYPGGETQYF.

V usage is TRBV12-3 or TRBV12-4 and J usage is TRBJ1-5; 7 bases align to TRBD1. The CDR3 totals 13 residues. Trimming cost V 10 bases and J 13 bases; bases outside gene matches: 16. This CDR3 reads CATRTGMDGVQHF. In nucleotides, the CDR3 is TGTGCCACCCGGACAGGAATGGATGGCGTACAGCATTTT.

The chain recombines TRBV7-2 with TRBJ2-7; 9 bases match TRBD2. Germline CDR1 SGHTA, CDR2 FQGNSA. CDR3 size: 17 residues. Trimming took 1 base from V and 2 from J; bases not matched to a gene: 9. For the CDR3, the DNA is TGTGCCAGCAGCTTAGGATTGTCAGCGGGAGGCGCCTACGAGCAGTACTTC. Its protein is CASSLGLSAGGAYEQYF.

CDR3 region: CATSRPSAGGYQETQYF. For the CDR3, the DNA is TGTGCCACCAGCAGACCGTCAGCGGGAGGGTACCAAGAGACCCAGTACTTC. The rearrangement uses TRBV15 and TRBJ2-5; 10 nucleotides line up with TRBD2. J lost 0 bases, V lost 2 bases, and 6 bases had no gene match. The CDR3 covers 17 residues. The germline gives CDR1 LNHNV, CDR2 YYDKDF (reference sequence).

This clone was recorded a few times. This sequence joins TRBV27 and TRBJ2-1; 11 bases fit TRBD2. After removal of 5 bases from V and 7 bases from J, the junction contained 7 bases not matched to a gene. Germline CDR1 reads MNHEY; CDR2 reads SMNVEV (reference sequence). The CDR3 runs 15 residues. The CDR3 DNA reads TGTGCCAGCAGTGGGCGACTAGCGGGGACTAATGAGCAGTTCTTC. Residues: CASSGRLAGTNEQFF.

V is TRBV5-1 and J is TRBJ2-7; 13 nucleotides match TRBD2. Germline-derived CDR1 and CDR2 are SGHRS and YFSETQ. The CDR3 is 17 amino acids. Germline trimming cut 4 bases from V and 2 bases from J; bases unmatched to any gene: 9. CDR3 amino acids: CASSPPSGLAGAYEQYF. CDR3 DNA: TGCGCCAGCAGCCCCCCTTCCGGACTAGCGGGGGCCTACGAGCAGTACTTC.